Listed below are T cell receptor beta chains from one sample, sequenced in a study of T cell repertoires in cytomegalovirus infection. A single record per CDR3 protein comes from TCRdb applying MiXCR to the reads. Here the sample spans about 450,000 distinct CDR3 sequences, roughly a third being singletons. Sequencing input: PBMCs. The source is a human donor in good health (CMV status not recorded). Some clones in this sample may be carry-over from other donors' samples. The CDR3 runs from the conserved cysteine through the conserved F or W. The D gene is left open where the match is weak. Expanded clones are given a class, and other clones once, few, many or no size at all.

size,D,V,J,CDR3,DNA
once,NA,TRBV19,TRBJ2-5,CASSIVLGQSTQETQYF,TGTGCCAGTAGTATAGTCCTGGGCCAGAGCACCCAAGAGACCCAGTACTTC
many,TRBD2,TRBV2,TRBJ2-1,CASSLSGTSRYNEQFF,TGTGCCAGCAGTCTCTCCGGGACTAGCAGATACAATGAGCAGTTCTTC
NA,NA,TRBV27,TRBJ1-1,CASSPIQGGTEAFF,TGTGCCAGCAGCCCTATCCAGGGCGGGACTGAAGCTTTCTTT
NA,NA,TRBV6-2/TRBV6-3,TRBJ2-1,CASIAGPSLYNEQFF,TGTGCCAGCATCGCAGGTCCCTCTCTCTACAATGAGCAGTTCTTC
NA,TRBD2,TRBV4-3,TRBJ2-7,CASSQELAETYEQYF,TGCGCCAGCAGCCAGGAACTAGCGGAAACCTACGAGCAGTACTTC
NA,NA,TRBV30,TRBJ1-2,CAWSKGDYGYTF,TGTGCCTGGAGTAAAGGGGACTATGGCTACACCTTC
few,NA,TRBV15,TRBJ2-7,CATSRALGVEDEQYF,TGTGCCACCAGCAGAGCATTGGGAGTCGAGGACGAGCAGTACTTC
few,TRBD1,TRBV12-3/TRBV12-4,TRBJ2-7,CASSFDLLGNQGDEQYF,TGTGCCAGCAGTTTCGACCTATTGGGTAACCAGGGGGACGAGCAGTACTTC
NA,NA,TRBV9,TRBJ1-6,CASSAKQALSPLHF,TGTGCCAGCAGCGCCAAGCAGGCCCTTTCACCCCTCCACTTT
NA,TRBD1,TRBV5-1,TRBJ1-1,CASRMPEQGDTEAFF,TGCGCCAGCAGGATGCCTGAACAGGGGGACACTGAAGCTTTCTTT
NA,NA,TRBV6-1,TRBJ1-6,CASSVGRENSPLHF,TGTGCCAGCAGTGTGGGAAGGGAAAATTCACCCCTCCACTTT
many,TRBD2,TRBV7-2,TRBJ2-1,CASRSSGGTFNEQFF,TGTGCCAGCAGGTCTAGCGGGGGTACTTTCAATGAGCAGTTCTTC
many,TRBD2,TRBV7-2,TRBJ2-4,CASNPSGVGFIQYF,TGTGCCAGCAACCCTAGCGGGGTTGGGTTCATTCAGTACTTC
many,TRBD2,TRBV7-8,TRBJ2-1,CASNPRAGGTVNEQFF,TGTGCCAGCAACCCCCGAGCCGGGGGGACGGTCAATGAGCAGTTCTTC
few,TRBD1,TRBV6-1,TRBJ1-2,CASSEERDRGWGGYTF,TGTGCCAGCAGTGAAGAAAGGGACAGGGGATGGGGGGGCTACACCTTC
NA,NA,TRBV6-1,TRBJ1-5,CASSKDRRGQPHHF,TGTGCCAGCAGCAAAGACAGAAGGGGCCAGCCCCATCATTTT
few,NA,TRBV5-4,TRBJ2-6,CASSSGPNSGANVLTF,TGTGCCAGCAGTTCGGGACCGAACTCTGGGGCCAACGTCCTGACTTTC
many,NA,TRBV7-2,TRBJ1-6,CASSLTLRQGLSPLHF,TGTGCCAGCAGCTTAACCCTTAGGCAGGGGCTCTCACCCCTCCACTTT
NA,TRBD1,TRBV28,TRBJ2-7,CASSPAGQGLTEQYF,TGTGCCAGCAGTCCCGCGGGACAGGGGTTAACGGAGCAGTACTTC
NA,NA,TRBV15,TRBJ2-3,CATSRGGSTDTQYF,TGTGCCACCAGCAGAGGTGGCAGCACAGATACGCAGTATTTT
NA,NA,TRBV7-8,TRBJ2-3,CASSPRLGVTDTQYF,TGTGCCAGCAGCCCCAGATTGGGGGTCACAGATACGCAGTATTTT
NA,NA,TRBV15,TRBJ2-2,CATSRDVVTTTDTGELFF,TGTGCCACCAGCAGAGATGTGGTGACCACTACGGACACCGGGGAGCTGTTTTTT
few,NA,TRBV7-9,TRBJ2-4,CASSLEGLAIGDIQYF,TGTGCCAGCAGCTTAGAAGGTTTGGCTATTGGGGACATTCAGTACTTC
NA,TRBD1,TRBV24-1,TRBJ2-7,CATSDSGTASYEQYF,TGTGCCACCAGTGATTCCGGGACAGCCAGCTACGAGCAGTACTTC
NA,NA,TRBV11-2,TRBJ2-7,CASSDDFRSSYEQYF,TGTGCCAGCAGCGACGACTTTCGGTCCTCCTACGAGCAGTACTTC
many,NA,TRBV28,TRBJ1-5,CASSLGGVLEPQHF,TGTGCCAGCAGTTTAGGTGGGGTTTTGGAGCCCCAGCATTTT
few,NA,TRBV5-1,TRBJ1-2,CASSFSGSGRGYTF,TGCGCCAGCAGCTTTTCGGGGTCCGGTCGAGGCTACACCTTC
NA,TRBD2,TRBV6-6,TRBJ2-3,CASSLAGLAGGYTDTQYF,TGTGCCAGCAGCCTGGCGGGACTAGCGGGGGGATACACAGATACGCAGTATTTT
NA,TRBD2,TRBV28,TRBJ2-3,CASRERTSGGADTQYF,TGTGCCAGCAGGGAACGGACTAGCGGGGGGGCAGATACGCAGTATTTT
NA,NA,TRBV7-2,TRBJ1-2,CASSTDSGANYGYTF,TGTGCCAGCAGCACCGACAGCGGGGCTAACTATGGCTACACCTTC
NA,NA,TRBV2,TRBJ1-4,CASSGWGVNEKLFF,TGTGCCAGCAGTGGCTGGGGCGTTAATGAAAAACTGTTTTTT
NA,NA,TRBV6-6,TRBJ1-2,CASSAKKGGFNYGYTF,TGTGCCAGCAGCGCTAAGAAAGGAGGGTTCAACTATGGCTACACCTTC